The source of this T cell receptor beta chain is a study of cytomegalovirus exposure and HLA in healthy donors. Germline CDR1 is LNHDA and CDR2 is SQIVND (reference sequence). Trimming at V came to 0 bases and at J to 3 bases, leaving 6 bases not matched to a gene. CDR3 length: 16 residues. In the case of this clone: Antigen: not known.

TCRdb keeps only in-frame clones here, not all; method: immunoSEQ multiplex PCR. There are approximately 120,000 clones in the sample; about 90% occur only once, and about 2% lies in the top ten. Study outcomes and limitations: Among the CMV-associated chains, three were confirmed in vitro as specific for CMV antigens. Some TCR beta chains (roughly 150 of them) were listed as cytomegalovirus-associated.

The origin of this receptor is a woman aged 18-29 years in good health and CMV-seronegative. V usage is TRBV19 and J usage is TRBJ1-2; 8 nucleotides align to TRBD1. Source material: PBMCs. The CDR3 sequence: CASSIDQAGQDYGYTF. The CDR3 DNA sequence: TGTGCCAGTAGTATAGATCAGGCGGGACAGGACTATGGCTACACCTTC.